The present entry profiles one T cell receptor (beta chain) with its context. The data derive from a study of blood T cell repertoires in COVID-19. For the study at large: Sources were T cells, B-cell-depleted T cells, or PBMCs; the material itself was cDNA or gDNA.

Measured with immunoSEQ multiplex PCR; TCRdb has only the in-frame clones, and not every one. The repertoire includes about 220,000 clones, roughly 89% of them detected once, and about 4% sits in the top ten. Participants' reported clinical history set cohort assignment. Trimming left V 0 bases short and J 0 bases short, with 15 bases between. The CDR3 has 18 amino acids. Germline values: CDR1 LGHNA, CDR2 YSLEER. Sequencing used PBMCs or T cells enriched from blood (not recorded which). The chain recombines TRBV4-3 with TRBJ1-3; a possible D gene is TRBD1 (6 bases). The clonotype originates from a woman in her 40s with acute COVID-19. CDR3 DNA sequence: TGCGCCAGCAGCCAAGATTATACAGGGACAATCTCTGGAAACACCATATATTTT. Protein product: CASSQDYTGTISGNTIYF.